These 3 T cell receptor beta chains were sequenced from one sample in a study of cytomegalovirus exposure and HLA in healthy donors. PCR involved 60 Vbeta and 13 Jbeta primers. Sequencing was performed with immunoSEQ multiplex PCR; in TCRdb, only in-frame clones are kept and a portion is missing. This sample has tens of thousands of clones, with approximately 80% found just once. Sequenced material: PBMCs. The receptors originated from a woman between 25 and 40 years old in good health and CMV-seronegative.

The V and J genes are TRBV27 and TRBJ2-7; possibly TRBD1 for D (6 bases). The CDR3 totals 13 residues. V was trimmed by 8 bases and J by 1 base, leaving 12 bases between them. CDR1 and CDR2 (germline): MNHEY, SMNVEV (reference sequence). This CDR3 reads CASSKGGSYEQYF. The CDR3 DNA reads as TGTGCCAGCTCCAAAGGGGGATCCTACGAGCAGTACTTC.

V gene TRBV7-2 combines with J gene TRBJ2-7, with TRBD2 matching over 7 bases. CDR1 is SGHTA and CDR2 is FQGNSA in the germline V gene. The CDR3 sequence is 14 residues long. V was pared by 2 bases and J by 6 bases, with 7 bases of the junction left unmatched. The CDR3 loop is CASSLLSSGGEQYF. In DNA form, the CDR3 reads TGTGCCAGCAGCTTATTGTCTAGCGGAGGCGAGCAGTACTTC. Full variable domain (remainder filled in from reference TRBV7-2 and TRBJ2-7): GAGVSQSPSNKVTEKGKDVELRCDPISGHTALYWYRQSLGQGLEFLIYFQGNSAPDKSGLPSDRFSAERTGGSVSTLTIQRTQQEDSAVYLCASSLLSSGGEQYFGPGTRLTVT.

This clone was counted only a few times. The CDR3 region is CASSLDRGYGTEAFF. As DNA, the CDR3 is TGTGCCAGCAGCTTAGATCGGGGGTACGGCACTGAAGCTTTCTTT. The V call is TRBV7-9, the J call TRBJ1-1, with D tentatively TRBD1 (5 bases). Germline V gives CDR1 SEHNR, CDR2 FQNEAQ (reference sequence). Trimming cost V 1 base and J 4 bases, with 13 bases left between them. CDR3 length: 15 residues.